The clone carrying this T cell receptor (beta chain) was counted between two and nine times. The antigen is unknown. The Oncomine TCR Beta short-read assay sequenced DNA from cultured CD4+ T cells. TCRdb analysed the PCR reads with MiXCR anew, one entry per CDR3 protein. The data contain tens of thousands of distinct CDR3 sequences, approximately 29% of them singletons. The data originate from a study of vaccination and CD4 T cells after COVID-19. For the study at large: As their vaccination, participants received two doses of either BNT162b2 or mRNA-1273 vaccine. Findings and caveats of the study: Convalescent patients had a median roughly 86% of post-vaccine SARS-CoV-2-reactive clones that were detected only after vaccination, not before it. The rise in median SARS-CoV-2-reactive clonotypes, from roughly 22 to 38, was not significant.

Specified time point: late sampling 161 to 241 days after vaccination in three convalescent patients. Treatment described: roughly 11-day PBMC culture with coronavirus spike peptide pools or control peptides (ViraFEST assay). The receptor comes from a human donor who had recovered from COVID-19. The sequenced sample was CD4+ T cells from blood, cultured in vitro, obtained about 7 months after SARS-CoV-2 vaccination.

The CDR3 DNA is TGCAGTGCTAGACGGGGGTCCTATAATTCACCCCTCCACTTT. This encodes CSARRGSYNSPLHF. V and J are TRBV20-1 and TRBJ1-6; D is perhaps TRBD1 (5 bases). The V gene lost 2 bases and the J gene lost 1 base, with 6 bases spanning the gap. The length of the CDR3 is 14 residues. Germline V CDR1 and CDR2: DFQATT, SNEGSKA (reference sequence).